These T cell receptor beta chains were read from a single sample in a study of regulatory T cells in long-lasting Graves disease. In TCRdb, the multiplex PCR reads were re-called with MiXCR into one record per CDR3 protein. The sample carries around 330,000 distinct CDR3 sequences, 15% to 20% recorded once. Sequences were derived from peripheral blood mononuclear cells (PBMCs), sampled at new diagnosis, from a patient treated with antithyroid drugs. The receptors shown here come from a female donor with Graves disease. The CDR3 runs from the conserved cysteine through the conserved F or W.

j_call v_call cdr3_aa
TRBJ1-1 TRBV11-3 CASSTYGIEAFF
TRBJ2-4 TRBV27 CASSFSGQTSKNVQYF
TRBJ1-2 TRBV29-1 CSVRQGDNYGYTF
TRBJ2-3 TRBV5-1 CASSLAPGEDTQYF
TRBJ2-7 TRBV6-5 CASSYGQPGLAVYEQYF
TRBJ2-7 TRBV11-2 CASSLALGHEQYF
TRBJ2-1 TRBV6-5 CASSYSINHRDQSSYNEQFF
TRBJ2-7 TRBV11-3 CASSQDQVGFEQYF
TRBJ2-3 TRBV27 CASSFRSTPVTDTQYF
TRBJ2-7 TRBV19 CASSFAPTGGSGEQYF
TRBJ2-3 TRBV28 CASRSAGDTQYF
TRBJ2-5 TRBV24-1 CATSQPTSGETQYF
TRBJ2-7 TRBV11-2 CASSLEGRSQYF
TRBJ2-1 TRBV7-2 CASSLGSASRYNEQFF
TRBJ1-1 TRBV19 CASSTADRVPVTEAFF
TRBJ1-5 TRBV12-3/TRBV12-4 CASSFVWQPQHF
TRBJ2-1 TRBV11-3 CASSLSASQQFF
TRBJ2-2 TRBV7-2 CASSLLQRGSGRANTGELFF
TRBJ2-7 TRBV18 CASSPLLSGRAYEQYF
TRBJ2-7 TRBV12-5 CASGLPPYEQYF
TRBJ2-1 TRBV19 CASSIADEQFF
TRBJ2-3 TRBV30 CAWSVGEGTDTQYF
TRBJ1-5 TRBV12-3/TRBV12-4 CASSLSWGNQPQHF
TRBJ1-1 TRBV5-1 CASSSLSWYNTEAFF
TRBJ2-4 TRBV11-2 CASTKQGSKNIQYF
TRBJ2-5 TRBV12-3/TRBV12-4 CACIKHPGVGETQYF
TRBJ2-5 TRBV28 CASSLNGETQYF
TRBJ1-6 TRBV28 CASSSKDRLMDSPLHF
TRBJ2-3 TRBV20-1 CSASRGGRSTDTQYF
TRBJ1-5 TRBV29-1 CSVGSRNQPQHF
TRBJ2-7 TRBV10-3 CAISGVDGLAAYEQYF
TRBJ2-7 TRBV27 CASSTTGGFEQYF
TRBJ1-2 TRBV30 CAWSVAGDYGYTF
TRBJ1-4 TRBV19 CASSGTGQPNEKLFF
TRBJ1-2 TRBV6-5 CASSYGGTDSLAGYTF
NA TRBV7-8 CASSLITRIETQYF
TRBJ1-6 TRBV3-1 CASSQEGGLGNSPLHF
TRBJ1-1 TRBV13 CASSSRVTEAFF
TRBJ2-3 TRBV18 CASSPLIKDTQYF
TRBJ2-7 TRBV28 CASSPRDRGRYEQYF
TRBJ1-6 TRBV5-1 CASTPLTGGAPLHF
TRBJ2-3 TRBV5-5 CASSSKFRDRVVTDTQYF
TRBJ2-7 TRBV3-1 CASSPIGRYEQYF
TRBJ2-2 TRBV19 CASSIFASGELFF
TRBJ2-2 TRBV11-2 CASSSRWGLAANTGELFF
TRBJ2-1 TRBV27 CASSTPGVGEQFF
TRBJ2-5 TRBV10-3 CAISESPSGQETQYF
TRBJ2-7 TRBV28 CASRGGAYEQYF
TRBJ1-1 TRBV2 CASSITGLRTEAFF
TRBJ1-3 TRBV12-3/TRBV12-4 CASSLRVSGNTIYF
TRBJ2-7 TRBV6-2/TRBV6-3 CASSPRTSGASYEQYF